This TCR beta chain was documented in a study of blood T cells in healthy people across ages. Through a sample-barcoded 5' primer and a J-beta primer mix, a second PCR was run for roughly 6 to 11 cycles. The template-switch adaptor, which had 12 random nucleotides, put a tag on each cDNA molecule. TCRdb re-called the 5' RACE reads through MiXCR, storing one row per CDR3 protein. The table shows about 720,000 distinct CDR3 sequences, with approximately 21% occurring only once. There are many counts of this clonotype. Germline assignment: CDR1 SQVTM and CDR2 ANQGSEA. The CDR3 covers 13 residues. J gave up 5 bases and V 4 bases, and 4 bases lay outside the gene matches.

The sequenced material came from blood. V and J are TRBV29-1 and TRBJ1-4, with 7 bases aligning to TRBD1. The sequence was collected from a man aged 65 to 85 in good health. DNA of the CDR3: TGCAGCGTTGTCGGACAGGCGAATGAAAAACTGTTTTTT. Translation: CSVVGQANEKLFF.